This T cell receptor (beta chain) was captured in a study of T cells after yellow fever vaccination. Findings of the study overall: Reappearing after the booster were most of the clones from primary vaccination (96% CD4, around 90% CD8).

This clonotype was counted only a few times. Its antigen is not known. This CDR3 spans 14 amino acids. Germline V gene lookup returns CDR1 ENHRY and CDR2 SYGVKD. The V end lost 5 bases, the J end lost 0 bases, and 8 bases lay between the germline ends. Production of TCR cDNA was by 5'RACE template switching, which also added a universal primer site and UMIs. TCRdb used MiXCR to reprocess the 5' RACE reads, holding one entry per CDR3 protein. The table lists some 500,000 distinct CDR3 sequences, approximately 12% of them singletons. Sequenced here: PBMCs, sampled on the day of the yellow fever booster vaccination. The sequence came from a man in his thirties or forties who received the YFV17D yellow fever vaccine. This rearrangement joins TRBV10-3 to TRBJ1-5; D is ambiguous. DNA for the CDR3: TGTGCCATCAGTCCCAGTAATAGCAATCAGCCCCAGCATTTT. The encoded protein is CAISPSNSNQPQHF.